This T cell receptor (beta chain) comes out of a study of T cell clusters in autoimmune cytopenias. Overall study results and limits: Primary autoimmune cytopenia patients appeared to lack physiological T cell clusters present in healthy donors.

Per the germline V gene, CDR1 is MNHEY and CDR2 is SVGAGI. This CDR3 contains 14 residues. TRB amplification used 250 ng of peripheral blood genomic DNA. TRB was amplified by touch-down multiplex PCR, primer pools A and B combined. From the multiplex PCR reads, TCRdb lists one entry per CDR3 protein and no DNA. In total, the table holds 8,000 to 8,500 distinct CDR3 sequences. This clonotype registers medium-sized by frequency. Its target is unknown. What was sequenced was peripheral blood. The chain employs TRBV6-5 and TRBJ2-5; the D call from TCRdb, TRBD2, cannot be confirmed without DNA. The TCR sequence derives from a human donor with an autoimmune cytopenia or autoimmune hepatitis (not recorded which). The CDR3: CASSDRGGQETQYF.